The clone carrying this TCR beta chain came up a few times. Germline assignment: CDR1 LNHNV and CDR2 YYDKDF (reference sequence). The CDR3 covers 12 residues. The V end lost 4 bases, the J end lost 4 bases, and 5 bases lay between the germline ends. The data belong to a study of blood T cells in healthy people across ages. At the level of the study: Per every two T cells, about one barcoded beta molecule was captured by template switching.

It was with a sample-barcoded 5' primer and a J-beta primer mix that a second PCR of roughly 7 to 12 cycles was run. TCRdb re-analysed the 5' RACE reads in MiXCR, keeping a single row per CDR3 protein. The table has 1.6 million or so distinct CDR3 sequences, roughly 32% seen once. The chain recombines TRBV15 with TRBJ2-1; D possibly corresponds to TRBD1 (5 bases). The sequence was obtained from a woman in her twenties or thirties in good health. The sample taken for sequencing was blood. CDR3: CATSTGYNEQFF. In DNA form, the CDR3 reads TGTGCCACCAGCACAGGGTACAATGAGCAGTTCTTC.